What follows are 3 T cell receptor beta chains derived from one specimen sequenced in a study of blood T cell repertoires in COVID-19. Using immunoSEQ multiplex PCR, the repertoire was profiled, and TCRdb retains in-frame clones only, with some absent. The repertoire holds over 150,000 clones, roughly 87% seen once, with 7% to 7.5% in the top ten. Sample: PBMCs or T cells enriched from blood (not recorded which). These receptors all come from a woman in her forties or fifties who had recovered from COVID-19.

CDR3 residues: CASSLEGTVLQYF. The CDR3 DNA is TGTGCCAGCAGCTTAGAGGGGACTGTCCTGCAGTACTTC. The chain joins TRBV7-9 to TRBJ2-7, with a weak D call TRBD2 (6 bases). The V end lost 1 base, the J end lost 9 bases, and 13 bases lay between the germline ends. The CDR3 spans 13 residues. CDR1 and CDR2 from the germline V gene are SEHNR and FQNEAQ (reference sequence). Variable domain in full (rest from reference TRBV7-9 and TRBJ2-7): DTGVSQNPRHKITKRGQNVTFRCDPISEHNRLYWYRQTLGQGPEFLTYFQNEAQLEKSRLLSDRFSAERPKGSFSTLEIQRTEQGDSAMYLCASSLEGTVLQYFGPGTRLTVT.

This rearrangement joins TRBV9 to TRBJ2-1; the D gene is possibly TRBD2 (6 bases). The CDR3 extends over 15 amino acids. The V and J ends lost 0 bases and 2 bases respectively, with 9 bases between them. Per germline, CDR1 SGDLS and CDR2 YYNGEE. CDR3 in DNA: TGTGCCAGCAGCGTAGTGGAGGGGCCCTACAATGAGCAGTTCTTC. This encodes CASSVVEGPYNEQFF.

The V and J genes are TRBV19 and TRBJ1-1; TRBD1 is a possible D gene (5 bases). The CDR3 is 15 amino acids. Trimming shortened V by 5 bases and J by 0 bases, and 13 bases separated the two germline ends. Per germline, CDR1 LNHDA and CDR2 SQIVND (reference sequence). CDR3 sequence reads: CASSPRRGLNTEAFF. The CDR3 nucleotides read TGTGCCAGTAGTCCTAGGCGGGGGTTGAACACTGAAGCTTTCTTT.